The subject of this entry is one T cell receptor (beta chain). The sample is drawn from a study of blood T cell repertoires in COVID-19. The overall study: COVID-19 samples collected from the United States, Italy and Spain covered acute and convalescent phases. Sample material is recorded as cDNA or gDNA derived from T cells, B-cell-depleted T cells, or PBMCs.

Germline V gene sequence: CDR1 MNHEY, CDR2 SMNVEV (reference sequence). CDR3 length: 13 amino acids. J lost 5 bases, V lost 4 bases, and 2 bases had no gene match. As processed by the authors: Reference gene primer amplification gave estimated nucleated cell counts. Method: immunoSEQ multiplex PCR; TCRdb's copy keeps in-frame clones and lacks some. The DNA gave D and trimming, while V, J and clone size come from that table. The table records 60,000 to 75,000 clones, around 90% of them present only once. The chain employs TRBV27 and TRBJ2-3, with 8 bases fitting TRBD2. The sequencing input was peripheral blood. This TCR was sampled from a human donor in a cohort sampled during active COVID-19. The CDR3 DNA reads as TGTGCCAGCAGTTACGGGGGGGGAGATACGCAGTATTTT. Its protein is CASSYGGGDTQYF.